This T cell receptor beta chain was recovered during a study of PD-1 blockade in classical Hodgkin lymphoma. Time point indicated: newly diagnosed, previously untreated cHL patient sample. Newly diagnosed classical Hodgkin lymphoma PBMCs, still untreated, provided the comparison samples. Study-level results: Relapsed/refractory patients reportedly had lower baseline diversity than newly diagnosed patients. Undefined causes, possibly disease activity or prior therapy, underlie the repertoire differences.

To note about this clone: Its specificity is not known.

The CDR3 runs 14 residues. Clones were sequenced by immunoSEQ multiplex PCR, and TCRdb holds only the in-frame ones, with some missing. The top ten clones hold roughly 2.5% of a sample with some 31,000 clones, 94% of them seen once. The genes are TRBV21-1 and TRBJ1-2; TRBD1 was called by the table and not checked on the DNA. TRBV21-1 corresponds to a pseudogene. Specimen: peripheral blood mononuclear cells (PBMCs). This receptor was identified in a human donor with classical Hodgkin lymphoma. The CDR3 sequence: CASRQGQASYGYTF. CDR3 nucleotide sequence: TGTGCCAGCAGACAGGGACAGGCTTCTTATGGCTACACCTTC.